These T cell receptor beta chains were read from a single sample in a study of T cell repertoires in cytomegalovirus infection. Their antigens are not known. TCRdb re-derived calls from the reads in MiXCR, one entry per CDR3 protein. This table holds under 500,000 distinct CDR3 sequences, about 44% found once. Here the sequenced sample was cultured PBMCs, taken from culture after CMV antigen stimulation. Source of these receptors: a human donor in good health (CMV status not recorded). Some clones in this sample may be carry-over from other donors' samples. Each CDR3 is given with its conserved first and last residue. Each record gives: clone size, V gene, J gene, D gene, CDR3 DNA, CDR3 protein. D genes are given only for firm matches. A clone size is listed for some rows: how often the clone was seen (once, few, many), or a class if it is expanded.

clone size: few; V gene: TRBV19; J gene: TRBJ1-2; D gene: TRBD1; CDR3 DNA: TGTGCCAGTAGTATAATCCTCGGACAGGGGTATGGCTACACCTTC; CDR3 protein: CASSIILGQGYGYTF
clone size: NA; V gene: TRBV7-8; J gene: TRBJ1-5; D gene: NA; CDR3 DNA: TGTGCCAGCAGCTTAGAGGCCTTCGGTAGCAATCAGCCCCAGCATTTT; CDR3 protein: CASSLEAFGSNQPQHF
clone size: NA; V gene: TRBV18; J gene: TRBJ1-3; D gene: NA; CDR3 DNA: TGTGCCAGCTCACCCCAGGGAGATGGAAACACCATATATTTT; CDR3 protein: CASSPQGDGNTIYF
clone size: few; V gene: TRBV11-2; J gene: TRBJ2-3; D gene: NA; CDR3 DNA: TGTGCCAGCAGTATCGGGGTATTAGATACGCAGTATTTT; CDR3 protein: CASSIGVLDTQYF
clone size: NA; V gene: TRBV6-1; J gene: TRBJ2-1; D gene: TRBD1; CDR3 DNA: TGTGCCAGCAGGATCCGGGACAGGGGGCCCAATGAGCAGTTCTTC; CDR3 protein: CASRIRDRGPNEQFF
clone size: NA; V gene: TRBV10-3; J gene: TRBJ2-2; D gene: NA; CDR3 DNA: TGTGCCATCAGAGCCGGAGCCGGAAGGAGCACCGGGGAGCTGTTTTTT; CDR3 protein: CAIRAGAGRSTGELFF
clone size: NA; V gene: TRBV12-3/TRBV12-4; J gene: TRBJ2-7; D gene: NA; CDR3 DNA: TGTGCCAGCAGGCTAAGGGGCGAGCAGTACTTC; CDR3 protein: CASRLRGEQYF
clone size: once; V gene: TRBV7-9; J gene: TRBJ2-1; D gene: TRBD2; CDR3 DNA: TGTGCCAGCAGCGGAGGACTAGGCAATGAGCAGTTCTTC; CDR3 protein: CASSGGLGNEQFF
clone size: few; V gene: TRBV2; J gene: TRBJ2-1; D gene: NA; CDR3 DNA: TGTGCCAGCAGTGTCCTGGGACCCTCGGATGAGCAGTTCTTC; CDR3 protein: CASSVLGPSDEQFF
clone size: few; V gene: TRBV28; J gene: TRBJ2-7; D gene: NA; CDR3 DNA: TGTGCCAGCAGTTCTAAGTTTAAGGGATTTTACGAGCAGTACTTC; CDR3 protein: CASSSKFKGFYEQYF
clone size: NA; V gene: TRBV11-2; J gene: TRBJ2-5; D gene: NA; CDR3 DNA: TGTGCCAGCAGCTTAGCTCCAGCGCAAGAGACCCAGTACTTC; CDR3 protein: CASSLAPAQETQYF